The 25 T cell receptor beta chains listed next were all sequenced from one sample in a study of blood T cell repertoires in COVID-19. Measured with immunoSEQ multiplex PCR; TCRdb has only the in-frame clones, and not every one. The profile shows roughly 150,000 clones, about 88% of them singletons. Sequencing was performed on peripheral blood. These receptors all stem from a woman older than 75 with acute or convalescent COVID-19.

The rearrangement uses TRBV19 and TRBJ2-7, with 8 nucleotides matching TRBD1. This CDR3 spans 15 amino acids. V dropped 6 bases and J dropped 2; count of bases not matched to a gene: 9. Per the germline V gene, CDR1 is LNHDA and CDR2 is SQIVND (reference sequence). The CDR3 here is CASRQTGTGPYEQYF. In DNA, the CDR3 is TGTGCCAGTAGACAAACCGGGACAGGCCCCTACGAGCAGTACTTC.

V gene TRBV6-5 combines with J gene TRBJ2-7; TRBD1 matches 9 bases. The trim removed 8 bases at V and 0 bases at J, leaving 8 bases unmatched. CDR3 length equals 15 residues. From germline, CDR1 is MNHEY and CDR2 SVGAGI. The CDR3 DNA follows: TGTGCCAGCGGCTCCGGGACAGGGTCCTCCTACGAGCAGTACTTC. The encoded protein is CASGSGTGSSYEQYF.

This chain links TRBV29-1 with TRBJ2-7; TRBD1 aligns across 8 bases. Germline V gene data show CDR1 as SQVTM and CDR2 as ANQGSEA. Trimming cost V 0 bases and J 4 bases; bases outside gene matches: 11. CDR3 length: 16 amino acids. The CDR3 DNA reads TGCAGCGTTGAAGATCATCTCGGCAGGGGGCTGTACGAGCAGTACTTC. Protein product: CSVEDHLGRGLYEQYF.

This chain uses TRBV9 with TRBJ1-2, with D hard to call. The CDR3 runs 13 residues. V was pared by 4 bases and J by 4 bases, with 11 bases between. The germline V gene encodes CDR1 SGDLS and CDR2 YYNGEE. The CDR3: CASSTTQLYGYTF. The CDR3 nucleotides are TGTGCCAGCAGCACCACTCAACTCTATGGCTACACCTTC.

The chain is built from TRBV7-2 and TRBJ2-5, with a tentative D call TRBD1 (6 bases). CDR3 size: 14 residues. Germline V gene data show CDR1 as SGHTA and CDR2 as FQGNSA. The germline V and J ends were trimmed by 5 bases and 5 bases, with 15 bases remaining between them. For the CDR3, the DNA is TGTGCCAGCAGCCAAGGGCCAAGGGGGGAGACCCAGTACTTC. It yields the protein CASSQGPRGETQYF.

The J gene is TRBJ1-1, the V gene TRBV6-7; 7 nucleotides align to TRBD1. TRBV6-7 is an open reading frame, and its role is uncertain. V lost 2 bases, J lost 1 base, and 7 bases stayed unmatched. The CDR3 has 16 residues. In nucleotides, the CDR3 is TGTGCCAGCAGTTACCCCGGGACAGTTAGGAACACTGAAGCTTTCTTT. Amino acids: CASSYPGTVRNTEAFF.

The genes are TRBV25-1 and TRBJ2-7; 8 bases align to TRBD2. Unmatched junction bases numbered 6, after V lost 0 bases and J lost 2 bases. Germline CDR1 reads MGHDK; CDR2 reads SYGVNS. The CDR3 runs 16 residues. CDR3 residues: CASSEYRLAGTYEQYF. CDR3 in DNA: TGTGCCAGCAGTGAATATCGGCTAGCGGGCACCTACGAGCAGTACTTC.

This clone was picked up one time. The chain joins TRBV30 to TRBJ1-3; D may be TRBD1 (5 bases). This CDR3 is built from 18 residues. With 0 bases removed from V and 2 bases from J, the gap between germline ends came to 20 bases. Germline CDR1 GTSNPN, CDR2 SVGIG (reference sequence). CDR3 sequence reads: CAWSVGRGWGLTGNTIYF. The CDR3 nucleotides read TGTGCCTGGAGTGTAGGAAGGGGATGGGGTCTAACTGGAAACACCATATATTTT.

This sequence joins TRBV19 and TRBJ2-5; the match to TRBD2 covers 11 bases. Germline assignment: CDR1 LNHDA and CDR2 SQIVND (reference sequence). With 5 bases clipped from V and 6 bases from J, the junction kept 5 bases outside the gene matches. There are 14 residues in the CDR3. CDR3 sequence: CASSLAGGAQTQYF. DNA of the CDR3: TGTGCCAGTAGTCTAGCGGGAGGCGCCCAGACCCAGTACTTC. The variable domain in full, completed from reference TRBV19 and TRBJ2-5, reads DGGITQSPKYLFRKEGQNVTLSCEQNLNHDAMYWYRQDPGQGLRLIYYSQIVNDFQKGDIAEGYSVSREKKESFPLTVTSAQKNPTAFYLCASSLAGGAQTQYFGPGTRLLVL.

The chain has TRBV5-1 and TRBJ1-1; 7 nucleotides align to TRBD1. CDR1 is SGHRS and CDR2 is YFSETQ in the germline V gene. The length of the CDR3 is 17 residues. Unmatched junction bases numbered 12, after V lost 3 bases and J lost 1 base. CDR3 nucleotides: TGCGCCAGCAGCTCCCAACCGACAGGGAAGGGGAACACTGAAGCTTTCTTT. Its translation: CASSSQPTGKGNTEAFF.

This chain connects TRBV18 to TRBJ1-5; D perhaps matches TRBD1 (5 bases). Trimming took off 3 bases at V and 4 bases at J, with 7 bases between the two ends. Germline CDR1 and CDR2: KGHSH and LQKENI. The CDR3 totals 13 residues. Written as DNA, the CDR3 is TGTGCCAGCTCACCGGACAAAAATCAGCCCCAGCATTTT. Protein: CASSPDKNQPQHF.

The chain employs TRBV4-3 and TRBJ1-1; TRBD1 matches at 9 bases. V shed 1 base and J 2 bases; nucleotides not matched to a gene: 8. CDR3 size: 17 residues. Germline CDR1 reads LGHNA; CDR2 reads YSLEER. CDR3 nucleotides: TGCGCCAGCAGCCAAGCTATTGGGACAGGGATAAACACTGAAGCTTTCTTT. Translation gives CASSQAIGTGINTEAFF.

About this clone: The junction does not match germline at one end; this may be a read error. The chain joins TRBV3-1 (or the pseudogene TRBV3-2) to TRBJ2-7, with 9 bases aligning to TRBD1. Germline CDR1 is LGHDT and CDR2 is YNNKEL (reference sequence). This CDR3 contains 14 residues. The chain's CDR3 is CASSQVRTGEGHNF. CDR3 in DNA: TGTGCCAGCAGCCAAGTAAGGACAGGGGAAGGTCATAACTTC.

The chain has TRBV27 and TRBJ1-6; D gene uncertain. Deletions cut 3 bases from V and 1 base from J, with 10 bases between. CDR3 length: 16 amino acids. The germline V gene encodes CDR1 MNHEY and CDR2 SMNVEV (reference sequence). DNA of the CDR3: TGTGCCAGCAGTTTTGGAGGGTTATCCTATAATTCACCCCTCCACTTT. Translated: CASSFGGLSYNSPLHF.

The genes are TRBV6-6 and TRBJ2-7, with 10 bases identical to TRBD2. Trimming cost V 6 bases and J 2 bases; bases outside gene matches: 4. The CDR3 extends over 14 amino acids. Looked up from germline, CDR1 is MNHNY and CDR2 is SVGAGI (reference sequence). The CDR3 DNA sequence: TGTGCCAGCAGGAGGACTAGCGGACCCTACGAGCAGTACTTC. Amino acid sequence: CASRRTSGPYEQYF.

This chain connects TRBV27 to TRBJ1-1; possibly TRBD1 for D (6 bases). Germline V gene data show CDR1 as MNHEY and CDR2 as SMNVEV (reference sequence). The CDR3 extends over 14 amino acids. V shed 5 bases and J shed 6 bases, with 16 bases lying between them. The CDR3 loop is CASSPGQRVAEAFF. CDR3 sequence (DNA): TGTGCCAGCAGTCCAGGACAGCGAGTCGCTGAAGCTTTCTTT.

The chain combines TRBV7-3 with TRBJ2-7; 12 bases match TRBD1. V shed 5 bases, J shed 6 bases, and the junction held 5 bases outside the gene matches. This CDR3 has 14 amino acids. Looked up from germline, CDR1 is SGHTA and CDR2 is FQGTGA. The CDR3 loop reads CASSGGTGGGEQYF. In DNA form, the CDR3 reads TGTGCCAGCAGCGGTGGGACAGGGGGCGGCGAGCAGTACTTC.

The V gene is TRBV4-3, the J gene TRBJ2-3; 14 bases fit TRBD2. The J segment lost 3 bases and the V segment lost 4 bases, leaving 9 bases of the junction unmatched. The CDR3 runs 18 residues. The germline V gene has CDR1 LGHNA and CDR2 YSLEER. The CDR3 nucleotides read TGCGCCAGCAGCCCGGGACTAGCGGGGGATATAGGGACAGATACGCAGTATTTT. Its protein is CASSPGLAGDIGTDTQYF.

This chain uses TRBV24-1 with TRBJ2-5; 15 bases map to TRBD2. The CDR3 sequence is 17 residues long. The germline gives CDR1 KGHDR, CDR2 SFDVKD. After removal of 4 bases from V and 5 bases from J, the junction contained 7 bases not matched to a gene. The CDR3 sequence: CATSDPGLAGGVETQYF. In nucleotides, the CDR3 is TGTGCCACCAGTGACCCGGGACTAGCGGGAGGTGTGGAGACCCAGTACTTC.

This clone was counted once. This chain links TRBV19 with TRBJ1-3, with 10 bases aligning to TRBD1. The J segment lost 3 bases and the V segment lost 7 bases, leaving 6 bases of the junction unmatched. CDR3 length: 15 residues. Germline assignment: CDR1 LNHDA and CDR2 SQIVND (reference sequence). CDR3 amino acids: CASIEWDRGGNTIYF. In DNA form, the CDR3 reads TGTGCCAGTATCGAGTGGGACAGGGGTGGAAACACCATATATTTT.

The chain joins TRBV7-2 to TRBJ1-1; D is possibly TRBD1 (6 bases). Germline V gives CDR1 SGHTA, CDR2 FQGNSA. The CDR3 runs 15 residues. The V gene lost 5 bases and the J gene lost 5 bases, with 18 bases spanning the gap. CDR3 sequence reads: CASSGTTGYRTEAFF. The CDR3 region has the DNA TGTGCCAGCAGCGGGACCACAGGGTATAGGACTGAAGCTTTCTTT.

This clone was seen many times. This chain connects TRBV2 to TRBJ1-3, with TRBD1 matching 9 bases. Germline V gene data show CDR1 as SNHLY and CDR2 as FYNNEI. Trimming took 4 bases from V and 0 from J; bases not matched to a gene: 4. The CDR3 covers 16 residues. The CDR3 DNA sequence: TGTGCCAGCAGTGGGGGGACAGGGATCTCTGGAAACACCATATATTTT. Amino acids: CASSGGTGISGNTIYF. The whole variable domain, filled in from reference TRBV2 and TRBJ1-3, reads EPEVTQTPSHQVTQMGQEVILRCVPISNHLYFYWYRQILGQKVEFLVSFYNNEISEKSEIFDDQFSVERPDGSNFTLKIRSTKLEDSAMYFCASSGGTGISGNTIYFGEGSWLTVV.

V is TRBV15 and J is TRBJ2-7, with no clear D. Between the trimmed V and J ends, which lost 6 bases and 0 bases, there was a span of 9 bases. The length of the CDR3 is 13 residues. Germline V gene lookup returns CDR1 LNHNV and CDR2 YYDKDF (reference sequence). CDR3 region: CATRARSSYEQYF. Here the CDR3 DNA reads TGTGCCACCAGAGCTAGGAGCTCCTACGAGCAGTACTTC.

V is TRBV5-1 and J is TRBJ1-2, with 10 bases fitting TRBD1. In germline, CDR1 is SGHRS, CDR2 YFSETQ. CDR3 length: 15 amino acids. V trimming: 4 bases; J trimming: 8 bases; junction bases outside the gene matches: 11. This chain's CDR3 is CASSPSGTGDNGYTF. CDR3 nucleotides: TGCGCCAGCAGCCCCTCCGGGACAGGGGATAACGGCTACACCTTC.

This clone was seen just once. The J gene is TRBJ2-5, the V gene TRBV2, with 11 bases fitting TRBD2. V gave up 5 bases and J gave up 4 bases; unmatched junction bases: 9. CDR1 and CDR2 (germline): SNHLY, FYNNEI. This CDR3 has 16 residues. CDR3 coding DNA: TGTGCCAGCAGTAGGGTAGCGGGAGGGTACGGAGAGACCCAGTACTTC. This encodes CASSRVAGGYGETQYF.